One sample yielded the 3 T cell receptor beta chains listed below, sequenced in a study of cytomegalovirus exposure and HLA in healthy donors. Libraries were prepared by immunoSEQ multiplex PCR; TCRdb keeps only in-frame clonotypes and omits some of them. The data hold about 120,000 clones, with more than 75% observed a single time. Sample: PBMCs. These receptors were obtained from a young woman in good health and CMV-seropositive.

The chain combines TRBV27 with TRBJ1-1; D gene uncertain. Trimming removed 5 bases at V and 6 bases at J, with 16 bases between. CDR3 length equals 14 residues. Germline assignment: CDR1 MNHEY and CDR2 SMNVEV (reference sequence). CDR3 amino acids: CASSLDIARAEAFF. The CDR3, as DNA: TGTGCCAGCAGTCTCGACATTGCGAGGGCTGAAGCTTTCTTT.

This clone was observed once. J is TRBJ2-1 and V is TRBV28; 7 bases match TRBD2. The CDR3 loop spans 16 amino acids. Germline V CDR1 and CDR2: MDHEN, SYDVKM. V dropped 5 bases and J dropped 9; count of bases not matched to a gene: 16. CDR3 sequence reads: CASSHRLARSLGEQFF. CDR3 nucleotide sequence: TGTGCCAGCAGTCACCGACTAGCAAGGTCGCTAGGTGAGCAGTTCTTC.

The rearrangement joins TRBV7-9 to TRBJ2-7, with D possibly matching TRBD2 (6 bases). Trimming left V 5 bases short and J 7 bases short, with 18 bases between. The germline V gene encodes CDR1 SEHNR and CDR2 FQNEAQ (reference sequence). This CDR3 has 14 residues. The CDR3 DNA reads TGTGCCAGCAGCCACCGGGAGTTACTGGGGGAGCAGTACTTC. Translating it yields CASSHRELLGEQYF.